This TCR beta chain derives from a study of vaccination and CD4 T cells after COVID-19. Stated treatment: roughly 11-day PBMC culture with coronavirus spike peptide pools or control peptides (ViraFEST assay). The collection of CD4+ T cells from the unexposed donor took place before the COVID-19 pandemic (2011-2018). The culture of around 2.2 million PBMCs per well included 8 to 10 IU/ml IL-2 and roughly 10 ug/ml peptide pools. If enough cells were available, CD4+ T cells from unexposed donors were probed with SARS-CoV-2 S/N and four cold-coronavirus spikes. An Oncomine TCR Beta short-read assay was used to sequence the DNA from cultured CD4+ T cells. TCRdb independently ran MiXCR on the PCR reads; one entry per CDR3 protein. The sample has about 6,100 distinct CDR3 sequences, roughly 52% seen once. V was clipped by 5 bases and J by 2 bases, with 11 bases between them. Germline loops: CDR1 SGHVS, CDR2 FQNEAQ. This CDR3 is built from 14 residues.

Concerning this clonotype itself: Its target is unknown.

The source material was CD4+ T cells from blood, cultured in vitro. The sequence came from a human donor in good health. This chain connects TRBV7-8 to TRBJ2-3; TRBD2 might be the D (6 bases). CDR3 amino acids: CASSHRDSTDTQYF. The CDR3 nucleotides read TGTGCCAGCAGCCACCGGGACTCCACAGATACGCAGTATTTT.